These T cell receptor beta chains were read from a single sample in a study of vaccination and CD4 T cells after COVID-19. Their antigen targets remain unknown. TCRdb analysed the PCR reads with MiXCR anew, one entry per CDR3 protein. The table has over 10,000 distinct CDR3 sequences, 60% to 75% seen once. Source material: CD4+ T cells from blood, cultured in vitro. These receptors were taken from a human donor who had recovered from COVID-19. CDR3s include the opening cysteine and the closing phenylalanine or tryptophan. Fields, in order: V gene, J gene, clone size, D gene, CDR3 protein, CDR3 DNA. A D gene is named only where the DNA matches it firmly. Only part of the rows carry a size: once, few, many, or a class if the clone is expanded.

>TRBV7-3|TRBJ1-6|-|-
CASSLDRFKPLHF
TGTGCCAGCAGCTTGGACCGCTTCAAACCCCTCCACTTT
>TRBV7-3|TRBJ2-5|few|TRBD2
CASSRSGEETQYF
TGTGCCAGCAGCCGCAGCGGGGAGGAGACCCAGTACTTC
>TRBV12-3/TRBV12-4|TRBJ1-2|-|-
CASRTQVNYGYTF
TGTGCCAGCAGGACTCAGGTGAACTATGGCTACACCTTC
>TRBV4-1|TRBJ1-2|-|-
CASSQAGNYGYTF
TGCGCCAGCAGCCAAGCAGGGAACTATGGCTACACCTTC
>TRBV10-1|TRBJ2-5|-|-
CASRIPGIMVTQYF
TGCGCCAGTCGTATTCCGGGCATTATGGTGACCCAGTACTTC
>TRBV20-1|TRBJ1-2|few|-
CSAREGGSGYTF
TGCAGTGCTAGAGAAGGGGGGAGCGGCTACACCTTC
>TRBV27|TRBJ1-1|-|-
CASSLDRVNTEAFF
TGTGCCAGCAGTTTGGACAGAGTGAACACTGAAGCTTTCTTT
>TRBV7-8|TRBJ1-5|medium-sized|TRBD1
CASSFQGDQPQHF
TGTGCCAGCAGCTTTCAGGGGGATCAGCCCCAGCATTTT
>TRBV20-1|TRBJ2-5|-|-
CSARREPQETQYF
TGCAGTGCAAGACGGGAGCCCCAAGAGACCCAGTACTTC
>TRBV12-3/TRBV12-4|TRBJ2-7|-|-
CASSRSRVGYEQYF
TGTGCCAGCAGCCGGTCTAGAGTTGGGTACGAGCAGTATTTC
>TRBV19|TRBJ1-2|few|-
CASSTTWTESNYGYTF
TGTGCCAGTAGTACCACCTGGACAGAGAGCAACTATGGCTACACCTTC
>TRBV7-3|TRBJ2-3|-|TRBD2
CASSLSGLAGSRAQYF
TGTGCCAGCAGCTTATCCGGACTAGCGGGATCCAGGGCGCAGTATTTT
>TRBV27|TRBJ2-1|few|TRBD1
CASSKTGNNEQFF
TGTGCCAGCAGTAAGACAGGGAACAATGAGCAGTTCTTC
>TRBV20-1|TRBJ2-7|-|-
CSTSPGTYYEQYF
TGCAGTACGAGCCCGGGAACATACTACGAGCAGTACTTC
>TRBV20-1|TRBJ2-1|few|TRBD1
CSAHRTGPNEQFF
TGCAGTGCTCACAGGACAGGGCCGAATGAGCAGTTCTTC
>TRBV6-4|TRBJ2-3|-|TRBD2
CASSEAGATDTQYF
TGTGCCAGCAGTGAAGCGGGAGCCACAGATACGCAGTATTTT
>TRBV2|TRBJ1-2|-|TRBD1
CASSEGTGGNSYGYTF
TGTGCCAGCAGTGAAGGGACAGGGGGCAACAGCTATGGCTACACCTTC
>TRBV11-1|TRBJ1-4|-|-
CASSRDETEKLFF
TGTGCCAGCAGCAGGGATGAGACTGAAAAACTGTTTTTT
>TRBV27|TRBJ1-6|-|TRBD1
CASSLSGRGGNGSPLHF
TGTGCCAGCAGTTTATCGGGCAGGGGGGGTAATGGATCACCCCTCCACTTT
>TRBV10-3|TRBJ2-1|-|-
CAISEAQGHNEQFF
TGTGCCATCAGTGAAGCTCAGGGGCACAATGAGCAGTTCTTC
>TRBV7-2|TRBJ2-6|-|TRBD1
CASSYRGFNVLTF
TGTGCCAGCAGCTACAGGGGGTTCAACGTCCTGACTTTC
>TRBV7-3|TRBJ2-2|few|-
CASSLVDTGELFF
TGTGCCAGCAGCTTAGTGGACACCGGGGAGCTGTTTTTT
>TRBV20-1|TRBJ2-7|few|-
CSARNFEQYF
TGCAGTGCTAGAAACTTCGAGCAGTACTTC
>TRBV7-9|TRBJ2-5|-|-
CASSILQGATQYF
TGTGCCAGCAGCATTTTACAAGGGGCGACCCAGTACTTC
>TRBV2|TRBJ2-5|-|TRBD2
CASNREREETQYF
TGTGCCAGCAATCGAGAGCGGGAGGAGACCCAGTACTTC
>TRBV12-3/TRBV12-4|TRBJ2-4|-|TRBD1
CASSFMRQGANIQYF
TGTGCCAGCAGTTTCATGAGGCAGGGGGCGAACATTCAGTACTTC
>TRBV7-3|TRBJ2-2|few|TRBD2
CASSLTSGRPPGELFF
TGTGCCAGCAGCTTAACCAGCGGGAGACCGCCCGGGGAGCTGTTTTTT
>TRBV7-2|TRBJ2-5|-|-
CASSRFGETQYF
TGTGCCAGCAGCCGATTCGGGGAGACCCAGTACTTC
>TRBV6-1|TRBJ1-3|few|TRBD1
CASKGTGGGNTIYF
TGTGCCAGCAAAGGGACAGGGGGAGGAAACACCATATATTTT
>TRBV7-3|TRBJ2-3|-|TRBD1
CASSSTGGGTDTQYF
TGTGCCAGCAGCTCGACAGGGGGCGGAACAGATACGCAGTATTTT
>TRBV29-1|TRBJ2-7|-|TRBD2
CSVIPGLAGDHGEQYF
TGCAGCGTCATTCCCGGACTAGCGGGAGATCACGGCGAGCAGTACTTC
>TRBV10-3|TRBJ2-7|-|-
CAIRGDRLTSNYEQYF
TGTGCCATCAGAGGCGACAGACTGACTAGTAACTACGAGCAGTACTTC
>TRBV6-2/TRBV6-3|TRBJ2-5|-|TRBD2
CASSRGLAQETQYF
TGTGCCAGCAGTCGGGGACTAGCGCAAGAGACCCAGTACTTC
>TRBV10-3|TRBJ2-1|-|-
CAISESTTVYTRPHNEQFF
TGTGCCATCAGTGAGTCAACAACGGTTTACACTCGGCCCCACAATGAGCAGTTCTTC
>TRBV28|TRBJ2-7|few|TRBD1
CASSPIGQGKTYEQYF
TGTGCCAGCAGCCCAATTGGACAGGGTAAAACCTACGAGCAGTACTTC
>TRBV2|TRBJ2-1|-|-
CACFSSYNEQFF
TGTGCCTGTTTTTCTAGCTACAATGAGCAGTTCTTC
>TRBV27|TRBJ1-2|-|-
CASSLGTNYGYTF
TGTGCCAGCAGTTTAGGGACAAACTATGGCTACACCTTC
>TRBV6-1|TRBJ2-1|-|-
CASTLDGGAYNEQFF
TGTGCCAGCACCCTAGATGGCGGGGCCTACAATGAGCAGTTCTTC
>TRBV6-1|TRBJ2-4|-|-
CASSVIDLGKNIQYF
TGTGCCAGCAGTGTAATAGATTTGGGGAAAAACATTCAGTACTTC
>TRBV27|TRBJ2-5|-|TRBD2
CASRNSGGVKTQYF
TGTGCCAGCCGAAATAGCGGGGGGGTTAAGACCCAGTACTTC
>TRBV6-2/TRBV6-3|TRBJ1-4|-|TRBD1
CASRFDRGGNEKLFF
TGTGCCAGCAGATTCGACAGGGGTGGGAATGAAAAACTGTTTTTT
>TRBV30|TRBJ1-1|-|-
CAWSQTTLDTEAFF
TGTGCCTGGAGCCAGACGACACTCGACACTGAAGCTTTCTTT
>TRBV7-9|TRBJ1-1|-|-
CASSLGEGAFF
TGTGCCAGCAGCTTAGGAGAAGGAGCTTTCTTT
>TRBV7-3|TRBJ2-1|-|-
CASSLGEFRYNEQFF
TGTGCCAGCAGCTTAGGGGAGTTTCGCTACAATGAGCAGTTCTTC
>TRBV27|TRBJ1-4|-|-
CASSSRGATNEKLFF
TGTGCCAGCAGTTCCCGAGGGGCCACTAATGAAAAACTGTTTTTT
>TRBV6-7|TRBJ2-7|-|TRBD2
CARPFTSGSVYEQYF
TGTGCCAGACCTTTCACTAGCGGGAGTGTCTACGAGCAGTACTTC